Listed below are T cell receptor beta chains from one sample, sequenced in a study of T cell responses to AZD1222 COVID-19 vaccine. Libraries were prepared by immunoSEQ multiplex PCR; TCRdb keeps only in-frame clonotypes and omits some of them. The table records roughly 150,000 clones, approximately 90% of them present only once. The sequences come from peripheral blood, collected on day 0 of AZD1222 vaccination. These receptors all come from an adult in good health. CDR3s include the opening cysteine and the closing phenylalanine or tryptophan. D genes are given only for firm matches. Part of the rows lack a size; the others show once, few, many or a class for expanded clones.

>.|.|TRBJ1-6|TRBV6-1
CASSDSGPGSSYNSPLHF
TGTGCCAGCAGTGATTCGGGACCCGGGAGCTCCTATAATTCACCCCTCCACTTT
>.|TRBD1|TRBJ1-5|TRBV19
CASSIDLYRGVGQPQHF
TGTGCCAGTAGTATAGATCTATACAGGGGGGTTGGTCAGCCCCAGCATTTT
>.|.|TRBJ2-2|TRBV4-3
CASSQGVTPGGGELFF
TGCGCCAGCAGCCAAGGGGTGACTCCGGGCGGAGGGGAGCTGTTTTTT
>.|TRBD2|TRBJ2-7|TRBV19
CASSRASGFYEQYF
TGTGCCAGTAGTAGGGCTAGCGGGTTTTACGAGCAGTACTTC
>.|.|TRBJ1-3|TRBV28
CASSIYLTVSGNTIYF
TGTGCCAGCAGTATATATCTCACAGTCTCTGGAAACACCATATATTTT
>once|.|TRBJ2-2|TRBV4-1
CASSQDSWGNTGELFF
TGCGCCAGCAGCCAAGATTCTTGGGGGAACACCGGGGAGCTGTTTTTT
>.|TRBD1|TRBJ2-5|TRBV28
CASSRDTRGQETQYF
TGTGCCAGCAGCCGGGACACCCGGGGACAGGAGACCCAGTACTTC
>.|.|TRBJ1-1|TRBV6-5
CASSPTGKTEAFF
TGTGCCAGCAGCCCAACAGGGAAGACTGAAGCTTTCTTT
>.|.|TRBJ2-7|TRBV6-5
CASSTGLTNSYEQYF
TGTGCCAGCAGCACAGGCCTTACCAACTCCTACGAGCAGTACTTC
>.|TRBD1|TRBJ2-5|TRBV28
CASSTWTGLGETQYF
TGTGCCAGCAGTACCTGGACAGGGTTGGGTGAGACCCAGTACTTC
>.|.|TRBJ1-2|TRBV30
CAWSVRGRNYGYTF
TGTGCCTGGAGTGTACGGGGGCGGAACTATGGCTACACCTTC
>.|.|TRBJ2-5|TRBV11-1
CASSASTARGQETQYF
TGTGCCAGCAGCGCTAGTACGGCCAGGGGCCAAGAGACCCAGTACTTC
>.|TRBD2|TRBJ2-7|TRBV15
CATSRGELAGDEQYF
TGTGCCACCAGCAGAGGAGAGCTAGCGGGAGACGAGCAGTACTTC
>.|TRBD1|TRBJ2-7|TRBV30
CAWSTTTGNSAEQYF
TGTGCCTGGAGTACCACGACAGGGAATTCGGCCGAGCAGTACTTC
>.|.|TRBJ2-3|TRBV6-5
CASKVGPDTQYF
TGTGCCAGCAAAGTAGGACCAGATACGCAGTATTTT
>.|.|TRBJ1-2|TRBV7-2
CASSYVPGNYGYTF
TGTGCCAGCAGCTACGTCCCAGGGAATTATGGCTACACCTTC
>.|TRBD1|TRBJ2-1|TRBV6-5
CASRRDRDYNEQFF
TGTGCCAGCCGACGGGACAGGGATTACAATGAGCAGTTCTTC
>.|TRBD2|TRBJ2-4|TRBV3-1/TRBV3-2
CASSQARAGLAKNIQYF
TGTGCCAGCAGCCAAGCCAGAGCGGGACTAGCCAAAAACATTCAGTACTTC
>.|.|TRBJ1-2|TRBV5-1
CASSLRVSYGYTF
TGCGCCAGCAGCTTGAGGGTATCCTATGGCTACACCTTC
>few|.|TRBJ2-7|TRBV2
CASSDIGGQAYEQYF
TGTGCCAGCAGTGATATTGGGGGACAAGCCTACGAGCAGTACTTC
>.|.|TRBJ1-2|TRBV15
CATSRDLLRGDGYTF
TGTGCCACCAGCAGAGATCTTCTAAGGGGCGATGGCTACACCTTC
>.|.|TRBJ2-3|TRBV6-5
CASSYEGLNTDTQYF
TGTGCCAGCAGTTACGAGGGACTTAACACAGATACGCAGTATTTT
>.|.|TRBJ2-7|TRBV6-4
CASSDHRGQNYEQYF
TGTGCCAGCAGTGATCACCGGGGCCAGAACTACGAGCAGTACTTC
>.|.|TRBJ1-2|TRBV6-5
CASSYDGANGYTF
TGTGCCAGCAGTTATGACGGGGCAAATGGCTACACCTTC
>once|.|TRBJ1-5|TRBV30
CAWSVDRTSRGEQPQHF
TGTGCCTGGAGTGTAGACAGGACATCTCGCGGGGAGCAGCCCCAGCATTTT
>.|TRBD1|TRBJ2-7|TRBV16
CASSPDRGYEQYF
TGTGCCAGCAGCCCGGACAGGGGCTACGAGCAGTACTTC
>.|.|TRBJ1-5|TRBV6-1
CASSEFTGNQPQHF
TGTGCCAGCAGTGAGTTTACAGGAAATCAGCCCCAGCATTTT
>.|.|TRBJ1-1|TRBV27
CASSLVSMNTEAFF
TGTGCCAGCAGTTTGGTCAGCATGAACACTGAAGCTTTCTTT
>.|.|TRBJ1-2|TRBV29-1
CSGYRPSEGYTF
TGCAGCGGGTACAGGCCCTCCGAGGGCTACACCTTC
>.|TRBD1|TRBJ2-1|TRBV4-3
CASSMTQGARYNEQFF
TGCGCCAGCAGCATGACCCAGGGGGCACGCTACAATGAGCAGTTCTTC
>.|.|TRBJ2-1|TRBV19
CASSIIRVSSYNEQFF
TGTGCCAGTAGTATCATTAGGGTCAGTTCTTACAATGAGCAGTTCTTC
>.|.|TRBJ1-1|TRBV2
CASRPVTEAFF
TGTGCCAGCAGACCCGTTACTGAAGCTTTCTTT
>.|TRBD2|TRBJ2-1|TRBV6-2/TRBV6-3
CASSFLLLGGRDEQFF
TGTGCCAGCAGTTTCCTCCTCCTGGGAGGGAGGGATGAGCAGTTCTTC
>.|TRBD2|TRBJ2-7|TRBV5-1
CASSRLAGEDEQYF
TGCGCCAGCAGCCGACTAGCGGGAGAGGACGAGCAGTACTTC
>.|TRBD1|TRBJ1-2|TRBV6-6
CASRTQRQGAYGYTF
TGTGCCAGCAGAACTCAACGACAGGGGGCTTATGGCTACACCTTC
>once|TRBD1|TRBJ2-7|TRBV27
CASSFRQGSYEQYF
TGTGCCAGCAGTTTCCGACAGGGCTCCTACGAGCAGTACTTC
>.|.|TRBJ2-7|TRBV10-3
CAISALGGETYEQYF
TGTGCCATCAGTGCCCTTGGGGGAGAAACCTACGAGCAGTACTTC
>.|.|TRBJ2-2|TRBV5-1
CASSLAGTGNTGELFF
TGCGCCAGCAGCTTGGCCGGGACGGGGAACACCGGGGAGCTGTTTTTT
>.|.|TRBJ2-3|TRBV4-3
CASSLNTGFGTDTQYF
TGCGCCAGCAGCCTCAATACAGGGTTTGGCACAGATACGCAGTATTTT
>.|TRBD1|TRBJ1-2|TRBV29-1
CSVATGTYGYTF
TGCAGCGTTGCGACAGGGACCTATGGCTACACCTTC
>.|TRBD2|TRBJ2-3|TRBV5-1
CASSLVSSGVGPDTQYF
TGCGCCAGCAGCTTGGTATCTAGCGGGGTGGGCCCAGATACGCAGTATTTT
>.|.|TRBJ2-7|TRBV4-1
CASSHGDADYEQYF
TGCGCCAGCAGCCACGGGGATGCCGATTACGAGCAGTACTTC
>.|TRBD2|TRBJ2-3|TRBV7-2
CASTKGGSADTQYF
TGTGCCAGCACCAAGGGAGGGAGCGCAGATACGCAGTATTTT
>.|.|TRBJ2-6|TRBV28
CASSLGGVSGANVLTF
TGTGCCAGCAGTTTAGGCGGGGTATCTGGGGCCAACGTCCTGACTTTC
>few|TRBD1|TRBJ1-1|TRBV7-9
CASSPRGQGWENTEAFF
TGTGCCAGCAGCCCTAGGGGACAGGGTTGGGAGAACACTGAAGCTTTCTTT
>.|.|TRBJ2-1|TRBV28
CASRGSNNEQFF
TGTGCCAGCAGAGGGAGTAACAATGAGCAGTTCTTC
>.|TRBD1|TRBJ2-7|TRBV29-1
CSVGTGGEQQYF
TGCAGCGTTGGGACAGGGGGCGAACAGCAGTACTTC
>.|.|TRBJ1-2|TRBV28
CASSLLRGFGYTF
TGTGCCAGCAGTTTATTGCGGGGTTTTGGCTACACCTTC
>.|.|TRBJ1-1|TRBV9
CASSVLSSTEAFF
TGTGCCAGCAGCGTACTCTCAAGTACTGAAGCTTTCTTT
>.|.|TRBJ1-3|TRBV19
CASSLQGFSGNTIYF
TGTGCCAGTAGCCTCCAGGGGTTCTCTGGAAACACCATATATTTT